This entry lists 27 T cell receptor beta chains sequenced from one sample in a study of T cell responses to AZD1222 COVID-19 vaccine (dated by TCRdb to about 2021). The time point label, as the study defines it: baseline before first vaccination. Libraries were built with the immunoSEQ multiplex PCR assay. TCRdb retrieved this table from immuneACCESS and kept in-frame rearrangements only. Not all clones are present; in checked studies, unresolved V genes account for under half, and no reason is known for the remainder. For this sample there are more than 95,000 clones; 89% appear just once. Around 1.5% of the sample is taken by the ten largest. The starting material was peripheral blood, obtained on day 0 of AZD1222 vaccination. The receptors here all came from an adult in good health.

This chain connects TRBV29-1 to TRBJ1-2; tentatively, D is TRBD1 (6 bases). CDR1 is SQVTM and CDR2 is ANQGSEA in the germline V gene. CDR3 length equals 14 residues. CDR3 in amino acids: CSSDSSPENYGYTF. The CDR3, as DNA: TGCAGTTCGGACAGTTCTCCGGAAAACTATGGCTACACCTTC.

The chain has TRBV6-5 and TRBJ2-2, with D possibly TRBD2 on 6 matching bases. There are 15 residues in the CDR3. V lost 10 bases and J 0 bases, leaving 15 bases between the germline ends. Germline lookup yields CDR1 MNHEY and CDR2 SVGAGI. CDR3 protein: CATIVGGTNTGELFF. In DNA form, the CDR3 reads TGTGCCACGATAGTGGGGGGAACGAACACCGGGGAGCTGTTTTTT.

The rearrangement uses TRBV12-3 or TRBV12-4 and TRBJ1-5, with D unresolved. The CDR3 runs to 12 residues. V shed 3 bases and J shed 12 bases, with 12 bases lying between them. The CDR3 region is CASSFSGGVQHF. DNA of the CDR3: TGTGCCAGCAGTTTTTCTGGCGGGGTCCAGCATTTT.

This clone came up a few times. The chain couples TRBV19 to TRBJ1-5; 7 bases are shared with TRBD1. Germline V gives CDR1 LNHDA, CDR2 SQIVND (reference sequence). V lost 10 bases to trimming and J lost 6 bases; unmatched junction nucleotides: 12. The CDR3 extends over 14 amino acids. The CDR3, as DNA: TGTGCCACCCAGGGGGGGGGCGCGATTCAGCCCCAGCATTTT. The encoded protein is CATQGGGAIQPQHF.

The chain recombines TRBV11-2 with TRBJ1-2, with 7 bases lining up with TRBD1. The ends lost 5 bases at V and 7 bases at J; junction bases unmatched: 13. This CDR3 has 15 residues. Germline V gene data show CDR1 as SGHAT and CDR2 as FQNNGV. This chain's CDR3 is CASSPRQGRVFGYTF. The CDR3, as DNA: TGTGCCAGCAGCCCCCGACAGGGAAGAGTGTTTGGCTACACCTTC.

The chain has TRBV24-1 and TRBJ2-1; 10 nucleotides align to TRBD2. Germline CDR1 and CDR2: KGHDR and SFDVKD. V shed 3 bases, J shed 4 bases, and the junction held 8 bases outside the gene matches. The CDR3 sequence is 17 residues long. CDR3 sequence (DNA): TGTGCCACCAGTGATCCAGAGCGGGAGGGCCGATACAATGAGCAGTTCTTC. Residues: CATSDPEREGRYNEQFF.

The chain joins TRBV29-1 to TRBJ1-4; D is uncertain. Germline CDR1 reads SQVTM; CDR2 reads ANQGSEA. This CDR3 has 15 residues. Trimming pared 5 bases from V and 2 bases from J, leaving 15 bases between. The CDR3 spells CSVCPSSGTNEKLFF. In DNA form, the CDR3 reads TGCAGCGTTTGCCCTTCGTCGGGCACTAATGAAAAACTGTTTTTT.

The chain has TRBV28 and TRBJ2-7, with a tentative D call TRBD1 (6 bases). Trimming left V 5 bases short and J 5 bases short, with 13 bases between. The CDR3 length is 13 residues. Germline assignment: CDR1 MDHEN and CDR2 SYDVKM. The CDR3 coding sequence is TGTGCCAGCAGTAGTACAGGGTCGAACGAGCAGTACTTC. This gives the protein CASSSTGSNEQYF.

The V and J genes are TRBV21-1 and TRBJ2-4; the table's TRBD1 call for D was not verified on the DNA. TRBV21-1 is termed a pseudogene. The CDR3 runs to 18 residues. The CDR3 DNA reads as TGTGCCAGCAGCAGAAGTAATGGGACAGATCTAGCCAAAAACATTCAGTACTTC. Protein sequence: CASSRSNGTDLAKNIQYF.

The chain has TRBV5-1 and TRBJ2-7, with a possible D match to TRBD1 (7 bases). Germline V lookup: CDR1 SGHRS, CDR2 YFSETQ. The CDR3 is 15 amino acids. Trimming took 7 bases from V and 2 from J, leaving 19 bases between them. CDR3 amino acids: CASGTLTGEAYEQYF. For the CDR3, the DNA is TGCGCCAGCGGAACCCTTACAGGGGAGGCCTACGAGCAGTACTTC. Together with reference TRBV5-1 and TRBJ2-7, the CDR3 gives the full variable domain: KAGVTQTPRYLIKTRGQQVTLSCSPISGHRSVSWYQQTPGQGLQFLFEYFSETQRNKGNFPGRFSGRQFSNSRSEMNVSTLELGDSALYLCASGTLTGEAYEQYFGPGTRLTVT.

The CDR3: CSAQGLGEQYF. The CDR3 nucleotides are TGCAGTGCCCAGGGTCTGGGCGAGCAGTACTTC. V usage is TRBV20-1 and J usage is TRBJ2-7, with D possibly TRBD1 on 5 matching bases. Per germline, CDR1 DFQATT and CDR2 SNEGSKA (reference sequence). This CDR3 is 11 amino acids long. Deletions cut 6 bases from V and 6 bases from J, with 12 bases between.

The chain has TRBV24-1 and TRBJ1-2; 8 nucleotides line up with TRBD1. The CDR3 sequence is 18 residues long. V lost 3 bases and J lost 4; bases outside the gene matches: 15. Germline V CDR1 and CDR2: KGHDR, SFDVKD. CDR3 DNA: TGTGCCACCAGTGATCCCCGAGGAAATGGGACAGGCTCCTATGGCTACACCTTC. Translated: CATSDPRGNGTGSYGYTF.

This clone came up a few times. The chain has TRBV4-1 and TRBJ1-4, with 9 bases that match TRBD1. CDR3 length equals 16 residues. Germline lookup yields CDR1 MGHRA and CDR2 YSYEKL. V lost 1 base and J lost 4; bases outside the gene matches: 4. CDR3 DNA sequence: TGCGCCAGCAGCCAAGTGGGGACAGGGTTTAATGAAAAACTGTTTTTT. Amino acid sequence: CASSQVGTGFNEKLFF.

V usage is TRBV3-1 (or the pseudogene TRBV3-2) and J usage is TRBJ2-1; D remains unclear. There are 17 residues in the CDR3. V lost 1 base, J lost 3 bases, and 16 bases lay in between. Germline values: CDR1 LGHDT, CDR2 YNNKEL (reference sequence). The CDR3 protein is CASSQADTLRRYNEQFF. The CDR3 DNA reads as TGTGCCAGCAGCCAAGCCGATACACTACGCCGCTACAATGAGCAGTTCTTC.

The genes are TRBV12-3 or TRBV12-4 and TRBJ1-2; D call uncertain. V lost 5 bases and J 2 bases, leaving 9 bases between the germline ends. CDR3 length: 13 amino acids. DNA for the CDR3: TGTGCCAGCAGTCTACCCCTAAACTATGGCTACACCTTC. Its translation is CASSLPLNYGYTF.

The chain combines TRBV5-1 with TRBJ2-2; TRBD1 might be the D (6 bases). Germline values: CDR1 SGHRS, CDR2 YFSETQ. The CDR3 is made up of 15 amino acids. Trimming cost V 6 bases and J 7 bases, with 19 bases left between them. The CDR3 here is CASTSPGTNGGELFF. DNA for the CDR3: TGCGCCAGCACCTCTCCGGGGACAAACGGCGGGGAGCTGTTTTTT.

The sample holds a few counts of this clone. The same CDR3 also results from other DNA sequences found in this sample. The chain combines TRBV2 with TRBJ1-5; 7 nucleotides agree with TRBD1. Germline V CDR1 and CDR2: SNHLY, FYNNEI. The CDR3 extends over 13 amino acids. The ends lost 4 bases at V and 7 bases at J; junction bases unmatched: 4. The CDR3 region is CASSGQGGQPQHF. The DNA of the CDR3 is TGTGCCAGCAGTGGACAGGGAGGGCAGCCCCAGCATTTT.

The CDR3 reads CASRDSRSGDEKLFF. CDR3 in DNA: TGTGCCAGCAGGGACAGTCGATCAGGGGATGAAAAACTGTTTTTT. The chain is built from TRBV7-9 and TRBJ1-4, with D perhaps TRBD1 (6 bases). Trimming left V 6 bases short and J 6 bases short, with 17 bases between. The CDR3 covers 15 residues. The germline V gene has CDR1 SEHNR and CDR2 FQNEAQ (reference sequence).

The CDR3 loop reads CASSSHMGDIQYF. The CDR3 DNA is TGTGCCAGCAGCAGCCACATGGGAGACATTCAGTACTTC. The V gene is TRBV6-5, the J gene TRBJ2-4; D might be TRBD2 (5 bases). Germline CDR1 and CDR2: MNHEY and SVGAGI. The ends were cut back, 6 bases at V and 8 bases at J, with 14 bases in the middle. This CDR3 spans 13 amino acids.

This sequence joins TRBV5-1 and TRBJ1-1; D is possibly TRBD1 (5 bases). Trimming pared 1 base from V and 0 bases from J, leaving 10 bases between. The germline V gene has CDR1 SGHRS and CDR2 YFSETQ. This CDR3 region has 15 residues. The DNA for the CDR3 is TGCGCCAGCAGCTTGAACGGGGGGATGAACACTGAAGCTTTCTTT. Amino acid sequence: CASSLNGGMNTEAFF.

The CDR3: CASSLGTAPYNEQFF. The CDR3 bases are TGTGCCTCAAGCCTTGGGACAGCCCCCTACAATGAGCAGTTCTTC. V and J are TRBV6-5 and TRBJ2-1; 7 bases align to TRBD1. The CDR3 extends over 15 amino acids. CDR1 MNHEY and CDR2 SVGAGI come from the germline V gene. V was clipped by 11 bases and J by 2 bases; unmatched bases: 12.

The CDR3 sequence is CASSLVPSGNYEQYF. The CDR3 DNA is TGTGCCAGCAGCTTAGTGCCTAGCGGGAACTACGAGCAGTACTTC. The rearrangement joins TRBV11-2 to TRBJ2-7; 9 bases line up with TRBD2. The germline V gene has CDR1 SGHAT and CDR2 FQNNGV. The V segment lost 1 base and the J segment 3 bases; nucleotides outside the gene matches: 4. This CDR3 has 15 residues.

The count of this clone is one. The chain links TRBV5-8 to TRBJ1-3; D not resolved. CDR1 SGHTS and CDR2 YDEGEE come from the germline V gene. The CDR3 sequence is 15 residues long. V was clipped by 0 bases and J by 4 bases, with 11 bases between them. The CDR3 here is CASSLALVRGNTIYF. The CDR3 coding sequence is TGTGCCAGCAGCTTGGCCTTGGTCCGGGGAAACACCATATATTTT.

For this clone: At one end the junction does not follow the germline gene, possibly because of a read error. The chain joins TRBV7-2 to TRBJ1-2; D is unresolved. The length of the CDR3 is 12 residues. Germline-derived CDR1 and CDR2 are SGHTA and FQGNSA. CDR3 protein: CASSFPYPHPVF. CDR3 DNA: TGTGCCAGCAGCTTCCCATATCCCCATCCCGTCTTC.

The chain is built from TRBV28 and TRBJ2-7, with D perhaps TRBD1 (6 bases). The length of the CDR3 is 14 residues. V was shortened by 6 bases and J by 3 bases, with 15 bases between the two germline ends. Germline assignment: CDR1 MDHEN and CDR2 SYDVKM. Written as DNA, the CDR3 is TGTGCCAGCAGCCTAGCCGGGGACATCTACGAGCAGTACTTC. Translation gives CASSLAGDIYEQYF. The variable domain in full, with the rest retrieved from reference TRBV28 and TRBJ2-7, is DVKVTQSSRYLVKRTGEKVFLECVQDMDHENMFWYRQDPGLGLRLIYFSYDVKMKEKGDIPEGYSVSREKKERFSLILESASTNQTSMYLCASSLAGDIYEQYFGPGTRLTVT.

The chain uses TRBV7-9 and TRBJ1-2; D is possibly TRBD1 (6 bases). Per the germline V gene, CDR1 is SEHNR and CDR2 is FQNEAQ (reference sequence). The CDR3 has 13 amino acids. Trimming took 5 bases from V and 4 from J, leaving 11 bases between them. DNA for the CDR3: TGTGCCAGCAGCCTAACAGGGTCCTATGGCTACACCTTC. Protein sequence: CASSLTGSYGYTF. The full variable domain, with the rest looked up from reference TRBV7-9 and TRBJ1-2, is DTGVSQNPRHKITKRGQNVTFRCDPISEHNRLYWYRQTLGQGPEFLTYFQNEAQLEKSRLLSDRFSAERPKGSFSTLEIQRTEQGDSAMYLCASSLTGSYGYTFGSGTRLTVV.

This chain links TRBV19 with TRBJ2-3; 12 bases fit TRBD2. Germline CDR1 is LNHDA and CDR2 is SQIVND (reference sequence). V shed 7 bases and J 3 bases; nucleotides not matched to a gene: 5. CDR3 length: 15 amino acids. CDR3 nucleotides: TGTGCCAGTAATTCCCTAGCGGGAGGGACAGATACGCAGTATTTT. Translation gives CASNSLAGGTDTQYF.